This T cell receptor beta chain was sequenced for a study of OX40 agonist ivuxolimab in advanced cancers. This CDR3 spans 15 amino acids. The germline gives CDR1 SGHVS, CDR2 FQNEAQ. With 4 bases removed from V and 6 bases from J, the gap between germline ends came to 19 bases. Using immunoSEQ multiplex PCR, the repertoire was profiled, and TCRdb retains in-frame clones only, with some absent. The sample holds tens of thousands of clones, about 88% seen once. Sequencing was performed on CD4+ or CD8+ T cells sorted from blood, taken in a trial of the OX40 agonist ivuxolimab. The V call is TRBV7-8, the J call TRBJ2-7; D remains unclear. The clonotype was recovered from an adult with an advanced solid tumor such as melanoma, head and neck, liver or kidney cancer. The CDR3 nucleotides are TGTGCCAGCAGCTCGAAAGCTTTCCCCGCGAGCGAGCAGTACTTC. Protein: CASSSKAFPASEQYF. The entire variable domain, with the rest obtained from reference TRBV7-8 and TRBJ2-7, is as follows: GAGVSQSPRYKVAKRGQDVALRCDPISGHVSLFWYQQALGQGPEFLTYFQNEAQLDKSGLPSDRFFAERPEGSVSTLKIQRTQQEDSAVYLCASSSKAFPASEQYFGPGTRLTVT.